What follows are 5 T cell receptor beta chains derived from one specimen sequenced in a study of technical replicates of blood from a few donors. Assay: immunoSEQ multiplex PCR; the TCRdb copy retains only in-frame clones and omits some. The table includes tens of thousands of clones, 92% detected once. Sequenced: T cells isolated from PBMCs. The receptors stem from a human donor in good health.

The chain links TRBV19 to TRBJ2-7; D might be TRBD1 (5 bases). The V and J ends lost 5 bases and 6 bases respectively, with 17 bases between them. The CDR3 has 14 amino acids. Germline CDR1 and CDR2: LNHDA and SQIVND (reference sequence). The CDR3 here is CASSQNQGAGEQYF. Written as DNA, the CDR3 is TGTGCCAGTAGTCAAAACCAGGGCGCTGGCGAGCAGTACTTC.

The genes are TRBV4-1 and TRBJ2-1; 11 nucleotides align to TRBD2. Losses at the gene ends were 6 bases for V and 7 bases for J; bases not matched to a gene: 2. Germline V lookup: CDR1 MGHRA, CDR2 YSYEKL. There are 13 residues in the CDR3. The CDR3 DNA follows: TGCGCCAGCAGTCGGACTAGCGGGAATGAGCAGTTCTTC. Amino acid sequence: CASSRTSGNEQFF.

The chain recombines TRBV25-1 with TRBJ1-4, with D perhaps TRBD1 (6 bases). The CDR3 is 14 amino acids. Per the germline V gene, CDR1 is MGHDK and CDR2 is SYGVNS. V lost 0 bases and J 7 bases, leaving 9 bases between the germline ends. The CDR3 here is CASSEYRTAEKLFF. For the CDR3, the DNA is TGTGCCAGCAGTGAATATAGGACAGCTGAAAAACTGTTTTTT.

This chain links TRBV18 with TRBJ1-3; D uncertain. Germline V CDR1 and CDR2: KGHSH, LQKENI. This CDR3 comprises 14 residues. Trimming shortened V by 3 bases and J by 7 bases, and 13 bases separated the two germline ends. CDR3 amino acids: CASSPSGKDNTIYF. The CDR3 DNA follows: TGTGCCAGCTCACCTTCGGGGAAAGATAACACCATATATTTT.

This clone has only one observation. The V call is TRBV10-1, the J call TRBJ2-5; D perhaps matches TRBD1 (5 bases). The ends were cut back, 7 bases at V and 0 bases at J, with 9 bases in the middle. This CDR3 comprises 13 residues. In germline, CDR1 is WNHNN, CDR2 SYGVQD (reference sequence). This chain's CDR3 is CASNSDNQETQYF. The CDR3 nucleotides read TGCGCCAGCAACTCGGACAACCAAGAGACCCAGTACTTC.